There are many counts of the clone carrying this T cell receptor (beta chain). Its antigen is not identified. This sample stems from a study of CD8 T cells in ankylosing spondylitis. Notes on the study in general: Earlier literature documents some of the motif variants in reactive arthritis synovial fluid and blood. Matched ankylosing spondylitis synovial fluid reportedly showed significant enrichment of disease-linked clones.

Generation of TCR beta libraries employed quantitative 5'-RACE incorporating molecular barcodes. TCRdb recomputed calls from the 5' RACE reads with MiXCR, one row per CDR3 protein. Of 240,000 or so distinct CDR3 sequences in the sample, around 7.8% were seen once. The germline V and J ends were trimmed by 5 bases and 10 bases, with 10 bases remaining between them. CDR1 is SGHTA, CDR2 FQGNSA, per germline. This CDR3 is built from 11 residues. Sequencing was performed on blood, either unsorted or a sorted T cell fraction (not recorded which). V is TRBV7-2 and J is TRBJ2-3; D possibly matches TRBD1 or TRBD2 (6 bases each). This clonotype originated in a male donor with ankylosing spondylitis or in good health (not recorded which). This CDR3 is CASSRGGPQYF. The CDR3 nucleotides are TGTGCCAGCAGCCGAGGGGGGCCGCAGTATTTT.